Listed below are T cell receptor beta chains from one sample, sequenced in a study of identical twins. From the 5' RACE reads, TCRdb called clonotypes with MiXCR, one entry per CDR3 protein. The sample lists around 470,000 distinct CDR3 sequences; 13% to 15% were seen once. This sample also belongs to another study, concerning yellow fever vaccine responses in identical twins.

The sample consisted of CD4+ T cells sorted from blood. The receptors stem from a woman aged 18-29 years in good health. Both conserved end residues are part of each CDR3. Each record gives: clone size, D gene, J gene, V gene, CDR3 protein, CDR3 DNA. A D gene is named only where the DNA matches it firmly. Clone size appears in some rows only: once, few, many, or a class for an expanded clone.

clone size: .
D gene: .
J gene: TRBJ2-5
V gene: TRBV20-1
CDR3 protein: CSAFGGETQYF
CDR3 DNA: TGCAGTGCGTTTGGTGGAGAGACCCAGTACTTC

clone size: few
D gene: TRBD2
J gene: TRBJ2-2
V gene: TRBV28
CDR3 protein: CASSPLTSGRLNTGELFF
CDR3 DNA: TGTGCCAGCAGTCCCTTGACTAGCGGGAGACTTAACACCGGGGAGCTGTTTTTT

clone size: .
D gene: TRBD2
J gene: TRBJ2-7
V gene: TRBV5-1
CDR3 protein: CASSRGGIYEQYF
CDR3 DNA: TGCGCCAGCAGCCGGGGGGGGATCTACGAGCAGTACTTC

clone size: .
D gene: .
J gene: TRBJ2-7
V gene: TRBV28
CDR3 protein: CASSLRDGDYEQYF
CDR3 DNA: TGTGCCAGCAGTTTACGGGACGGGGACTACGAGCAGTACTTC

clone size: many
D gene: TRBD1
J gene: TRBJ2-5
V gene: TRBV12-3/TRBV12-4
CDR3 protein: CASSSGTGGSWETQYF
CDR3 DNA: TGTGCCAGCAGTTCCGGGACAGGGGGCTCGTGGGAGACCCAGTACTTC

clone size: few
D gene: .
J gene: TRBJ1-4
V gene: TRBV20-1
CDR3 protein: CSASTVGAPNEKLFF
CDR3 DNA: TGCAGTGCTTCGACTGTGGGAGCTCCTAATGAAAAACTGTTTTTT

clone size: .
D gene: TRBD1
J gene: TRBJ2-5
V gene: TRBV11-2
CDR3 protein: CASRADRERGETQYF
CDR3 DNA: TGTGCCAGCAGGGCTGACAGGGAGCGAGGGGAGACCCAGTACTTC

clone size: .
D gene: TRBD2
J gene: TRBJ2-1
V gene: TRBV10-3
CDR3 protein: CAISALAGGHNEQFF
CDR3 DNA: TGTGCCATCAGTGCCTTAGCGGGAGGACACAATGAGCAGTTCTTC

clone size: .
D gene: TRBD2
J gene: TRBJ2-5
V gene: TRBV15
CDR3 protein: CATSRGSGVKTQYF
CDR3 DNA: TGTGCCACCAGCAGAGGAAGCGGGGTGAAGACCCAGTACTTC

clone size: many
D gene: TRBD2
J gene: TRBJ2-1
V gene: TRBV5-6
CDR3 protein: CASSSLTSDDDEQFF
CDR3 DNA: TGTGCCAGCAGCTCCCTGACTAGCGATGATGATGAGCAGTTCTTC

clone size: .
D gene: .
J gene: TRBJ2-1
V gene: TRBV6-2/TRBV6-3
CDR3 protein: CASMRRSSYNEQFF
CDR3 DNA: TGTGCCAGCATGCGTAGAAGCTCCTACAATGAGCAGTTCTTC

clone size: .
D gene: .
J gene: TRBJ2-2
V gene: TRBV30
CDR3 protein: CAWSVLVHSGELFF
CDR3 DNA: TGTGCCTGGAGTGTTCTGGTTCATTCCGGGGAGCTGTTTTTT

clone size: few
D gene: TRBD1
J gene: TRBJ1-1
V gene: TRBV27
CDR3 protein: CASRLDRLNTEAFF
CDR3 DNA: TGTGCCAGCAGATTGGACAGGTTGAACACTGAAGCTTTCTTT

clone size: many
D gene: .
J gene: TRBJ1-2
V gene: TRBV29-1
CDR3 protein: CSVEDHHF
CDR3 DNA: TGCAGCGTTGAAGACCACCACTTC

clone size: few
D gene: .
J gene: TRBJ2-5
V gene: TRBV12-5
CDR3 protein: CASGFSGAETQYF
CDR3 DNA: TGTGCTAGTGGTTTCTCTGGGGCGGAGACCCAGTACTTC

clone size: few
D gene: .
J gene: TRBJ2-3
V gene: TRBV5-1
CDR3 protein: CASSLDSTKPYF
CDR3 DNA: TGCGCCAGCAGCCTGGACAGCACAAAACCGTATTTT

clone size: .
D gene: .
J gene: TRBJ2-1
V gene: TRBV20-1
CDR3 protein: CSAQRSGVTQFF
CDR3 DNA: TGCAGTGCCCAGCGGTCCGGAGTAACGCAGTTCTTC

clone size: .
D gene: TRBD1
J gene: TRBJ1-5
V gene: TRBV9
CDR3 protein: CASSVPGTGATQPQHF
CDR3 DNA: TGTGCCAGCAGCGTACCGGGGACAGGGGCAACTCAGCCCCAGCATTTT

clone size: many
D gene: .
J gene: TRBJ2-7
V gene: TRBV28
CDR3 protein: CASSLYRAPYEQYF
CDR3 DNA: TGTGCCAGCAGTTTATATAGGGCCCCCTACGAGCAGTACTTC

clone size: .
D gene: .
J gene: TRBJ1-2
V gene: TRBV3-1
CDR3 protein: CASSHGPLYGYTF
CDR3 DNA: TGTGCCAGCAGCCATGGACCCCTCTATGGCTACACCTTC

clone size: .
D gene: TRBD1
J gene: TRBJ2-7
V gene: TRBV28
CDR3 protein: CASSSTTTGQGAYEQYF
CDR3 DNA: TGTGCCAGCAGTTCCACAACGACGGGACAGGGGGCCTACGAGCAGTACTTC

clone size: few
D gene: TRBD1
J gene: TRBJ2-7
V gene: TRBV7-2
CDR3 protein: CASSQGQGASYEQYF
CDR3 DNA: TGTGCCAGCAGCCAGGGACAGGGTGCCTCCTACGAGCAGTACTTC

clone size: .
D gene: .
J gene: TRBJ2-3
V gene: TRBV7-2
CDR3 protein: CASSQSNADTQYF
CDR3 DNA: TGTGCCAGCAGCCAAAGCAACGCAGATACGCAGTATTTT

clone size: .
D gene: TRBD1
J gene: TRBJ1-5
V gene: TRBV11-2
CDR3 protein: CASSPGGQGVAQPQHF
CDR3 DNA: TGTGCCAGCAGCCCAGGAGGACAGGGAGTAGCGCAGCCCCAGCATTTT

clone size: many
D gene: .
J gene: TRBJ2-5
V gene: TRBV5-1
CDR3 protein: CASSSYKQGQETQYF
CDR3 DNA: TGCGCCAGCAGCTCCTACAAACAGGGACAAGAGACCCAGTACTTC

clone size: .
D gene: .
J gene: TRBJ2-5
V gene: TRBV20-1
CDR3 protein: CSARVGPGLQETQYF
CDR3 DNA: TGCAGTGCTAGAGTTGGGCCGGGACTGCAAGAGACCCAGTACTTC

clone size: .
D gene: .
J gene: TRBJ2-2
V gene: TRBV6-1
CDR3 protein: CASSEASGLAGELFF
CDR3 DNA: TGTGCCAGCAGTGAAGCGTCAGGGCTCGCCGGGGAGCTGTTTTTT

clone size: few
D gene: TRBD2
J gene: TRBJ2-5
V gene: TRBV24-1
CDR3 protein: CATSRVIAGGETQYF
CDR3 DNA: TGTGCCACCAGCCGGGTGATAGCGGGTGGGGAGACCCAGTACTTC

clone size: .
D gene: .
J gene: TRBJ2-7
V gene: TRBV7-8
CDR3 protein: CASSSRGTASSYEQYF
CDR3 DNA: TGTGCCAGCAGCTCCCGAGGGACGGCGAGCTCCTACGAGCAGTACTTC

clone size: few
D gene: .
J gene: TRBJ2-1
V gene: TRBV9
CDR3 protein: CASSASGGGYNEQFF
CDR3 DNA: TGTGCCAGCAGCGCTAGCGGAGGGGGGTACAATGAGCAGTTCTTC

clone size: .
D gene: TRBD2
J gene: TRBJ2-2
V gene: TRBV27
CDR3 protein: CASSVLAGGAGELFF
CDR3 DNA: TGTGCCAGCAGTGTCCTAGCGGGAGGTGCCGGGGAGCTGTTTTTT

clone size: .
D gene: .
J gene: TRBJ2-7
V gene: TRBV20-1
CDR3 protein: CSGTATYEQYF
CDR3 DNA: TGCTCCGGGACGGCCACCTACGAGCAGTACTTC

clone size: .
D gene: TRBD1
J gene: TRBJ2-1
V gene: TRBV7-8
CDR3 protein: CASSTHLARDRGSYNEQFF
CDR3 DNA: TGTGCCAGCAGCACCCACCTCGCCAGGGACAGGGGCTCCTACAATGAGCAGTTCTTC

clone size: .
D gene: TRBD1
J gene: TRBJ2-7
V gene: TRBV5-1
CDR3 protein: CASSVGTAEQYF
CDR3 DNA: TGCGCCAGCAGCGTCGGGACAGCCGAGCAGTACTTC

clone size: few
D gene: TRBD1
J gene: TRBJ1-1
V gene: TRBV10-3
CDR3 protein: CATGQGKNTEAFF
CDR3 DNA: TGTGCCACAGGACAGGGGAAGAACACTGAAGCTTTCTTT

clone size: .
D gene: TRBD1
J gene: TRBJ2-4
V gene: TRBV20-1
CDR3 protein: CSVWTGLKNIQYF
CDR3 DNA: TGCAGTGTTTGGACAGGGTTAAAAAACATTCAGTACTTC

clone size: .
D gene: .
J gene: TRBJ2-1
V gene: TRBV4-1
CDR3 protein: CASSQAGKTAEQFF
CDR3 DNA: TGCGCCAGCAGCCAGGCGGGAAAGACGGCTGAGCAGTTCTTC

clone size: .
D gene: .
J gene: TRBJ2-7
V gene: TRBV7-2
CDR3 protein: CASSWQRGLYEQYF
CDR3 DNA: TGTGCCAGCAGCTGGCAGAGAGGGCTCTACGAGCAGTACTTC

clone size: many
D gene: .
J gene: TRBJ2-3
V gene: TRBV20-1
CDR3 protein: CSARDEGRADTQYF
CDR3 DNA: TGCAGTGCTAGGGATGAAGGTCGAGCAGATACGCAGTATTTT

clone size: .
D gene: TRBD2
J gene: TRBJ2-5
V gene: TRBV10-3
CDR3 protein: CAIRAGRQETQYF
CDR3 DNA: TGTGCCATCAGAGCGGGGCGGCAAGAGACCCAGTACTTC

clone size: many
D gene: .
J gene: TRBJ2-2
V gene: TRBV5-1
CDR3 protein: CASSWRGGELFF
CDR3 DNA: TGCGCCAGCAGCTGGAGGGGCGGGGAGCTGTTTTTT

clone size: few
D gene: TRBD1
J gene: TRBJ2-5
V gene: TRBV29-1
CDR3 protein: CSARDRAQTQYF
CDR3 DNA: TGCAGCGCAAGGGACAGAGCCCAGACCCAGTACTTC